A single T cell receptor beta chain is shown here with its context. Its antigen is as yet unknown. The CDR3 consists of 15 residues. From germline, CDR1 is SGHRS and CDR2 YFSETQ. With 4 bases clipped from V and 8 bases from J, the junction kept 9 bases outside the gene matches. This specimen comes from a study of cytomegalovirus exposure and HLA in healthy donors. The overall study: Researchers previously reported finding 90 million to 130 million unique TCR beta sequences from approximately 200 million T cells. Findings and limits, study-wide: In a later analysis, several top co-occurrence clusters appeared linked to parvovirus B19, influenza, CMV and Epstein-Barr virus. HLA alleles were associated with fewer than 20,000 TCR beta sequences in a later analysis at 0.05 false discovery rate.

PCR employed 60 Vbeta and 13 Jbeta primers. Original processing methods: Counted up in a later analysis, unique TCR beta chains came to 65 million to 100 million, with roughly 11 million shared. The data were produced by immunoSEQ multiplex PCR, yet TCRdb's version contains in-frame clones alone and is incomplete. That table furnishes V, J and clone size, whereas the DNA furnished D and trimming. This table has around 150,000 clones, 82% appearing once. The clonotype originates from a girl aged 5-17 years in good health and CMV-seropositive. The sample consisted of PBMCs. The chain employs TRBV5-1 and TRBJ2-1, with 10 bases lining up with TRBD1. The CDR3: CASSGGQGEVDEQFF. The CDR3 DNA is TGCGCCAGCAGCGGAGGACAGGGGGAAGTCGATGAGCAGTTCTTC.